This T cell receptor beta chain was captured by sequencing in a study of blood T cell repertoires in COVID-19. Overall study context: Whether acute or convalescent, the COVID-19 samples came from the United States, Italy and Spain. In each case, the material was cDNA or gDNA derived from T cells, B-cell-depleted T cells, or PBMCs.

Here immunoSEQ multiplex PCR was the method, and the copy in TCRdb shows in-frame clones only, minus some. Of under 300,000 clones in the sample, about 87% are singletons; the top ten hold about 2.5%. The age range of participants was about 18 to 100 years, with residence in some 25 US areas. Self-reported history from a screening survey and questionnaire set each donor's cohort. The count of this clone is one. The V end was cut by 0 bases, the J end by 4 bases, with 13 bases between. From germline, CDR1 is SGHRS and CDR2 YFSETQ. CDR3 size: 15 residues. The chain combines TRBV5-1 with TRBJ1-1, with D perhaps TRBD1 (6 bases). This TCR came from a woman aged 40 to 49 with acute COVID-19. Material for sequencing was PBMCs or T cells enriched from blood (not recorded which). CDR3 loop: CASSLVGGESTEAFF. CDR3 sequence (DNA): TGCGCCAGCAGCTTGGTAGGGGGTGAAAGCACTGAAGCTTTCTTT.